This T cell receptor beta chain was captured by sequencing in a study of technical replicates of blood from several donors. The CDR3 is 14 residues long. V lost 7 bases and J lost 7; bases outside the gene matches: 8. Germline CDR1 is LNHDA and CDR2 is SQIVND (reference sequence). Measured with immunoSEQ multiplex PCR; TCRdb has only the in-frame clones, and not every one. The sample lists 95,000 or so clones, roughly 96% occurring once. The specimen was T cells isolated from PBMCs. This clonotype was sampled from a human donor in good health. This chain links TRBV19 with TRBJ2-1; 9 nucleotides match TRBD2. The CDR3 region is CASKRLAEGNEQFF. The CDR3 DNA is TGTGCCAGTAAGAGACTAGCGGAAGGGAATGAGCAGTTCTTC.